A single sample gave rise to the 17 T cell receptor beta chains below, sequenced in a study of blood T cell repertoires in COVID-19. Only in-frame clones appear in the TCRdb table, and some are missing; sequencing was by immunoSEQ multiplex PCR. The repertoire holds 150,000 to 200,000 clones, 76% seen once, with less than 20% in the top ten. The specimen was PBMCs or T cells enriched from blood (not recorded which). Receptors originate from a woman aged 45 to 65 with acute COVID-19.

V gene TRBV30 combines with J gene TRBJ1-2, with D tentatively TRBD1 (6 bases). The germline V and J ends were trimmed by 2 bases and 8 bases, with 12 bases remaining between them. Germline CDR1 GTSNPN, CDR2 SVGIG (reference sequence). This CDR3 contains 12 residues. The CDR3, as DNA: TGTGCCTGGAGTATTCGGCAGGGGGGCTACACCTTC. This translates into CAWSIRQGGYTF.

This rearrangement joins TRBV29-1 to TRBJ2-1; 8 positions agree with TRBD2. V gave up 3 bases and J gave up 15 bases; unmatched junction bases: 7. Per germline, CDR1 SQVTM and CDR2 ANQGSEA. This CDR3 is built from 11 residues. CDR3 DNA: TGCAGCGTTGAGGTCCCGGGGGGGCGGTTCTTC. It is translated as CSVEVPGGRFF.

The CDR3 here is CASSEQPGETQYF. The CDR3 DNA is TGTGCCAGCAGTGAACAGCCTGGGGAGACCCAGTACTTC. The gene calls are TRBV6-4 and TRBJ2-5, with unresolved D. The germline V and J ends were trimmed by 3 bases and 5 bases, with 10 bases remaining between them. Germline V gene lookup returns CDR1 MRHNA and CDR2 SNTAGT. The CDR3 extends over 13 amino acids.

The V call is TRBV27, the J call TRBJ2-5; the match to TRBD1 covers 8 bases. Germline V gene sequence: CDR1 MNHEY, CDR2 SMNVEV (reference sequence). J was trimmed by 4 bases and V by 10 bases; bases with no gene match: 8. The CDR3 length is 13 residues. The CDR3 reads CATHRGEVETQYF. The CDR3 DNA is TGTGCCACCCACAGGGGGGAGGTAGAGACCCAGTACTTC.

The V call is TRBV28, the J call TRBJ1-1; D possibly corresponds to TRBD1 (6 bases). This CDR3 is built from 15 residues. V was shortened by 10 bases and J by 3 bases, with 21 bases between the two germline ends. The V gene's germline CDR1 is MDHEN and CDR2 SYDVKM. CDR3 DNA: TGTGCCACCACCGGGGCCGGGGGGCAGGACACTGAAGCTTTCTTT. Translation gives CATTGAGGQDTEAFF.

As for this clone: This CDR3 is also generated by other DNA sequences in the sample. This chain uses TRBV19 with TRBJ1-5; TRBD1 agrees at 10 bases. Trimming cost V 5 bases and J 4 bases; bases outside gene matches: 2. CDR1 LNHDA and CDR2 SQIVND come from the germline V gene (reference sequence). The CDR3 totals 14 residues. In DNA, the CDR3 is TGTGCCAGTAGTGGACAGGGGGGGAATCAGCCCCAGCATTTT. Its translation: CASSGQGGNQPQHF. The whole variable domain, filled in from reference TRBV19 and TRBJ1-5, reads DGGITQSPKYLFRKEGQNVTLSCEQNLNHDAMYWYRQDPGQGLRLIYYSQIVNDFQKGDIAEGYSVSREKKESFPLTVTSAQKNPTAFYLCASSGQGGNQPQHFGDGTRLSIL.

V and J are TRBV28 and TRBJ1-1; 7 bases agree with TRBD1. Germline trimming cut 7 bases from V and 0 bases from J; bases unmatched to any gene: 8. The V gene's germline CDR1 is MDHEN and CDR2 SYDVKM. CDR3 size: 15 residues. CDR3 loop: CASTSRGAMNTEAFF. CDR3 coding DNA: TGTGCCAGCACCTCCAGGGGGGCTATGAACACTGAAGCTTTCTTT.

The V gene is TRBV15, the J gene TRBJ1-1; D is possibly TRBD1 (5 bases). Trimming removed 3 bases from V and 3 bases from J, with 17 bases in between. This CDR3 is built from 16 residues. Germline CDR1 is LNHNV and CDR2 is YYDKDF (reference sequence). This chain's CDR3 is CATSRDYVGGDTEAFF. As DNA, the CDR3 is TGTGCCACCAGCAGGGATTACGTGGGGGGGGACACTGAAGCTTTCTTT.

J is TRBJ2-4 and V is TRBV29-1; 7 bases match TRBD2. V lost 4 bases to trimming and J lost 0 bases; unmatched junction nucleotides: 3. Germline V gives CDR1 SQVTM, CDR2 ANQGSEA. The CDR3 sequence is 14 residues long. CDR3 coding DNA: TGCAGCGTTGGGGAGGGAACAGCCAAAAACATTCAGTACTTC. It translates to CSVGEGTAKNIQYF.

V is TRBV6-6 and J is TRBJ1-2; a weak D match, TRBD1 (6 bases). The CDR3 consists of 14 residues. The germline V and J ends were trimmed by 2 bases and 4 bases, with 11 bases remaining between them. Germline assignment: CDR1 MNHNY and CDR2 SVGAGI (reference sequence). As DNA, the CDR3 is TGTGCCAGCAGTTACACACAGGGCCCCTATGGCTACACCTTC. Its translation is CASSYTQGPYGYTF.

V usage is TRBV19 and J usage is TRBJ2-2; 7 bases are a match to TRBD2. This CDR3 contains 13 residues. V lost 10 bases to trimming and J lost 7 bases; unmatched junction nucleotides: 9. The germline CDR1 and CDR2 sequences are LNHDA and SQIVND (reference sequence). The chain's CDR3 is CAIQIRGDGELFF. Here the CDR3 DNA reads TGTGCCATACAAATCCGGGGGGACGGGGAGCTGTTTTTT.

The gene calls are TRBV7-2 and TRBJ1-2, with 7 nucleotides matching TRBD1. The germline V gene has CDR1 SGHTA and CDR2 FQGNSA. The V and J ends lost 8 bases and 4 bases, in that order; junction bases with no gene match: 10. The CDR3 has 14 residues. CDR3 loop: CASVVSGQAYGYTF. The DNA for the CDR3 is TGTGCCAGCGTCGTGTCTGGACAGGCCTATGGCTACACCTTC.

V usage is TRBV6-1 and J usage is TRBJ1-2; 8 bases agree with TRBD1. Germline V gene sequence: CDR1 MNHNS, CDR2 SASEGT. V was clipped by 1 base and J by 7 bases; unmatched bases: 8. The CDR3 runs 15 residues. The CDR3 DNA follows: TGTGCCAGCAGTGAAGGGCCGCAGGGGGCGGTTGGCTACACCTTC. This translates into CASSEGPQGAVGYTF.

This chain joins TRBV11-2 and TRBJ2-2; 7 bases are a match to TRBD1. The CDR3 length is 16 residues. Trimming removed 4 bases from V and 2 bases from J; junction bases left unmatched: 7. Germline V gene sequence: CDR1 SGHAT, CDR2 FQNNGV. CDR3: CASSSRDRPNTGELFF. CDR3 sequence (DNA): TGTGCCAGCAGCTCCCGGGACAGACCTAACACCGGGGAGCTGTTTTTT.

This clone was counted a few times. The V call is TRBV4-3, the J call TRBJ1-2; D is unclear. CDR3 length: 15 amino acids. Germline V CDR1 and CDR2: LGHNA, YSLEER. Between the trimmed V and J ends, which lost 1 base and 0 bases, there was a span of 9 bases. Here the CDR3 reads CASSQVRGANYGYTF. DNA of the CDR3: TGCGCCAGCAGCCAAGTTCGCGGAGCTAACTATGGCTACACCTTC.

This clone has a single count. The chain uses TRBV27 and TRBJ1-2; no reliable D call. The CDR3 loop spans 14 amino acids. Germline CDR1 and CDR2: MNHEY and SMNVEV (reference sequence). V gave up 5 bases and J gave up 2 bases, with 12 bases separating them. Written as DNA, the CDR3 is TGTGCCAGCAGTATGAGGGAAGGGAACTATGGCTACACCTTC. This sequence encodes CASSMREGNYGYTF.

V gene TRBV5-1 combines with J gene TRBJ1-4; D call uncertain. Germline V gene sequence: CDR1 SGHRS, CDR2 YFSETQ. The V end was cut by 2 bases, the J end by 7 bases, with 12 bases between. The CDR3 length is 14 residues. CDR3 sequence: CASSFVESGEKLFF. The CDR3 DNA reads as TGCGCCAGCAGCTTCGTGGAGTCCGGTGAAAAACTGTTTTTT.